These 9 T cell receptor beta chains were all obtained from the same sample, sequenced in a study of T cells in Graves' hyperthyroidism and ophthalmopathy. RNA transcripts served as the template for amplifying TCR beta CDR3 regions. During a first-round RT-PCR of the TCR CDR3, the HTBI primer set was used. In TCRdb, the multiplex PCR reads were re-called with MiXCR into one record per CDR3 protein. The sample contains 500,000 to 650,000 distinct CDR3 sequences, nearly 20% of which appear only once. The sample comprised blood. These receptors were obtained from a man aged 40-49 years with Graves' ophthalmopathy.

Worth noting for this clonotype: At one end the junction does not follow the germline gene, possibly because of a read error. This chain uses TRBV7-7 with TRBJ2-1, with 8 bases fitting TRBD1. The CDR3 covers 14 residues. Germline values: CDR1 SSHAT, CDR2 FNYEAQ (reference sequence). CDR3 in DNA: TGTGCTAGCAGCTTCGGACAGGGAAACAATGAGCAGTTCTTC. The encoded protein is CASSFGQGNNEQFF.

The gene calls are TRBV7-9 and TRBJ2-1; 8 bases match TRBD2. Losses at the gene ends were 3 bases for V and 12 bases for J; bases not matched to a gene: 13. This CDR3 has 15 residues. Per germline, CDR1 SEHNR and CDR2 FQNEAQ (reference sequence). The CDR3 coding sequence is TGTGCCAGCAGCTTTCTAACAGGGCAGCGGGAGAGGCAGTTCTTC. Amino acid sequence: CASSFLTGQRERQFF.

The chain links TRBV12-3 or TRBV12-4 to TRBJ1-1, with no clear D. V lost 3 bases to trimming and J lost 9 bases, with 8 bases between them. This CDR3 is built from 11 residues. The CDR3 coding sequence is TGTGCCAGCAGTTTGCTTAGTCAAGCTTTCTTT. It translates to CASSLLSQAFF.

This clonotype was seen repeatedly, ten times or more. J is TRBJ2-6 and V is TRBV5-1; D not resolved. Looked up from germline, CDR1 is SGHRS and CDR2 is YFSETQ. Trimming shortened V by 5 bases and J by 0 bases, and 9 bases separated the two germline ends. The CDR3 has 15 amino acids. The CDR3 DNA reads as TGCGCCAGCAGAGTTGAGGCCTCTGGGGCCAACGTCCTGACTTTC. This encodes CASRVEASGANVLTF.

This clonotype was seen repeatedly, ten times or more. The chain is built from TRBV4-1 and TRBJ2-3; 9 bases align to TRBD2. This CDR3 contains 16 residues. Germline trimming cut 1 base from V and 5 bases from J; bases unmatched to any gene: 7. Germline V gene sequence: CDR1 MGHRA, CDR2 YSYEKL. CDR3 coding DNA: TGCGCCAGCAGCCAAGGGCTCGGGACTAGCTTAGATACGCAGTATTTT. Its translation: CASSQGLGTSLDTQYF.

V is TRBV20-1 and J is TRBJ2-7; 11 bases are a match to TRBD1. This CDR3 region has 14 residues. The V segment lost 6 bases and the J segment 3 bases; nucleotides outside the gene matches: 7. The V gene's germline CDR1 is DFQATT and CDR2 SNEGSKA (reference sequence). The CDR3 here is CSAKGQGGNYEQYF. CDR3 bases: TGCAGTGCCAAGGGACAGGGGGGAAACTACGAGCAGTACTTC.

This clonotype was observed at least ten times. V usage is TRBV7-2 and J usage is TRBJ2-3; 9 nucleotides agree with TRBD2. The CDR3 contains 15 residues. Unmatched junction bases numbered 7, after V lost 4 bases and J lost 5 bases. Looked up from germline, CDR1 is SGHTA and CDR2 is FQGNSA. In DNA form, the CDR3 reads TGTGCCAGCAGCTGGGCGGGAGGGGCTGGAGATACGCAGTATTTT. Translating gives CASSWAGGAGDTQYF.

The rearrangement uses TRBV6-2 or TRBV6-3 and TRBJ1-5; 9 nucleotides match TRBD1. Germline CDR1 is MNHEY and CDR2 is SVGEGT. The V and J ends lost 5 bases and 0 bases, in that order; junction bases with no gene match: 8. CDR3 length equals 17 residues. The CDR3 bases are TGTGCCAGCAGTCCCCAGGACAGGGGCGTTAGCAATCAGCCCCAGCATTTT. This sequence encodes CASSPQDRGVSNQPQHF.

In its sample, this clonotype was seen many times. This sequence joins TRBV2 and TRBJ2-7, with D possibly matching TRBD2 (6 bases). The CDR3 is 14 amino acids. The germline CDR1 and CDR2 sequences are SNHLY and FYNNEI. V lost 10 bases and J 2 bases, leaving 18 bases between the germline ends. CDR3 residues: CATKVGTATYEQYF. DNA of the CDR3: TGTGCCACCAAAGTTGGGACTGCTACCTACGAGCAGTACTTC.